The sequence of this T cell receptor beta chain was determined in a study of blood T cell repertoires in COVID-19. About the research overall: There were acute and convalescent COVID-19 samples, and they came from the United States, Italy and Spain. The analysed material was cDNA or gDNA that came from T cells, B-cell-depleted T cells, or PBMCs.

Authors' data handling: Scientists estimated how many nucleated cells there were by amplifying reference gene primers. Clones were read by immunoSEQ multiplex PCR, and TCRdb kept only the in-frame ones, dropping some. V and J calls and clone size are those listed in that table; D and trimming were worked out from the DNA. The profile covers tens of thousands of clones, with around 81% appearing a single time and about 26% taken by the ten largest. Germline loops: CDR1 MNHEY, CDR2 SMNVEV (reference sequence). Trimming pared 6 bases from V and 5 bases from J, leaving 7 bases between. The CDR3 is 12 residues long.

The receptor was derived from a woman older than 75 with active or convalescent COVID-19. The sequencing input was peripheral blood. The chain employs TRBV27 and TRBJ2-2; D is ambiguous. The CDR3 loop reads CASRGITGELFF. The CDR3 nucleotides read TGTGCCAGCAGGGGCATAACCGGGGAGCTGTTTTTT.